The source of this TCR beta chain is a study of monozygotic twins with inflammatory bowel disease. Germline CDR1 and CDR2: SGDLS and YYNGEE. The CDR3 runs 13 residues. TCRdb re-analyzed the 5' RACE reads; it lists each CDR3 protein once, without DNA. The sample holds about 110,000 distinct CDR3 sequences. General study findings and limits: It was not supported that a single strong signal or clonotype was associated with IBD.

About this clonotype: Its antigen is still unknown.

The sequencing sample was made of blood. The V call is TRBV9, the J call TRBJ1-1; TCRdb gives TRBD1 as the D gene, but with no DNA this cannot be confirmed. The TCR originated in a human donor with ulcerative colitis or Crohn's disease, or a healthy co-twin of an affected twin (not recorded which). This chain's CDR3 is CASSIQGNTEAFF.